This T cell receptor beta chain was found in a study of early T cells in non-severe SARS-CoV-2 infection. This clonotype has just a few counts. Unique molecular identifiers were attached to individual cDNA molecules. A single record per CDR3 protein comes from TCRdb applying MiXCR to the 5' RACE reads. The repertoire holds 55,000 to 75,000 distinct CDR3 sequences, with around an eighth as singletons. V dropped 3 bases and J dropped 12; count of bases not matched to a gene: 6. In germline, CDR1 is WSHSY, CDR2 SAAADI. The CDR3 loop spans 12 amino acids. The gene calls are TRBV10-2 and TRBJ1-1, with 8 bases that match TRBD1. The clonotype comes from an adult who was a healthcare worker with PCR-confirmed SARS-CoV-2 infection or an uninfected control (not recorded which). Material: whole blood. CDR3: CASSEGDRFSFF. The DNA for the CDR3 is TGCGCCAGCAGTGAAGGGGACAGGTTTTCTTTCTTT.